What follows are 25 T cell receptor beta chains derived from one specimen sequenced in a study of blood T cell repertoires in COVID-19. TCRdb's copy holds only in-frame clones and misses some; the assay was immunoSEQ multiplex PCR. This sample carries 150,000 to 250,000 clones, 85% to 95% of them seen once, and the ten largest clones take 0.76%. The material sequenced was peripheral blood. Receptors originate from a young man with COVID-19, enrolled during active disease.

V gene TRBV5-4 combines with J gene TRBJ1-6; the match to TRBD1 covers 9 bases. Germline trimming cut 4 bases from V and 8 bases from J; bases unmatched to any gene: 4. The CDR3 runs to 14 residues. Germline V gives CDR1 SGHNT, CDR2 YYREEE (reference sequence). The DNA for the CDR3 is TGTGCCAGCAGCCAGGGACAGGGAGATTCACCCCTCCACTTT. The encoded protein is CASSQGQGDSPLHF.

J is TRBJ1-5 and V is TRBV6-5; no definite D call. CDR3 length equals 16 residues. The germline V gene encodes CDR1 MNHEY and CDR2 SVGAGI. V was cut by 0 bases and J by 2 bases, with 11 bases left in between. The CDR3 loop reads CASSYSDPGGNQPQHF. CDR3 in DNA: TGTGCCAGCAGTTACTCCGACCCCGGAGGCAATCAGCCCCAGCATTTT.

This clone has just one count. The chain's CDR3 is CARGQGVNTEAFF. The CDR3 DNA reads TGTGCCAGGGGGCAAGGGGTGAACACTGAAGCTTTCTTT. The chain has TRBV2 and TRBJ1-1; D might be TRBD1 (5 bases). V was cut by 9 bases and J by 0 bases, with 11 bases left in between. Per germline, CDR1 SNHLY and CDR2 FYNNEI. This CDR3 has 13 residues.

The chain combines TRBV5-1 with TRBJ2-3; 8 positions agree with TRBD2. Losses at the gene ends were 4 bases for V and 4 bases for J; bases not matched to a gene: 8. The CDR3 has 15 residues. CDR1 and CDR2 from the germline V gene are SGHRS and YFSETQ. The CDR3 DNA follows: TGCGCCAGCAGCCCCGGGGGGGCCCTAGCAGATACGCAGTATTTT. Translated, it gives CASSPGGALADTQYF.

The chain couples TRBV19 to TRBJ1-5, with TRBD1 identical over 8 bases. The CDR3 length is 16 residues. In germline, CDR1 is LNHDA, CDR2 SQIVND (reference sequence). Trimming at V came to 3 bases and at J to 0 bases, leaving 4 bases not matched to a gene. The DNA for the CDR3 is TGTGCCAGTAGTATCATCAGGGGGCCTAGCAATCAGCCCCAGCATTTT. Its translation: CASSIIRGPSNQPQHF.

The chain couples TRBV6-6 to TRBJ1-5; D not resolved. The CDR3 consists of 15 residues. Germline CDR1 is MNHNY and CDR2 is SVGAGI (reference sequence). V lost 6 bases, J lost 0 bases, and 12 bases lay in between. Written as DNA, the CDR3 is TGTGCCAGCAGCCCCTCCGGGTATAGCAATCAGCCCCAGCATTTT. Its translation is CASSPSGYSNQPQHF.

The genes are TRBV5-1 and TRBJ1-1; D may be TRBD1 (5 bases). Trimming cost V 4 bases and J 1 base, with 8 bases left between them. The germline gives CDR1 SGHRS, CDR2 YFSETQ. The CDR3 spans 13 residues. As DNA, the CDR3 is TGCGCCAGCAGCCGGACATCGAACACTGAAGCTTTCTTT. As protein: CASSRTSNTEAFF.

The chain carries TRBV7-2 and TRBJ2-7; the match to TRBD1 covers 8 bases. The germline gives CDR1 SGHTA, CDR2 FQGNSA. The CDR3 spans 16 residues. The trim removed 5 bases at V and 2 bases at J, leaving 11 bases unmatched. CDR3 bases: TGTGCCAGCAGCCCCTATCCGGGACAGGTAGCCTACGAGCAGTACTTC. Protein: CASSPYPGQVAYEQYF.

For the CDR3, the DNA is TGTGCCAGCAGCCAAGAGGCTGGCGGGGGGGCCACGCAGTACTTC. Amino acid sequence: CASSQEAGGGATQYF. The chain has TRBV4-2 and TRBJ2-7; TRBD2 matches 9 bases. This CDR3 has 15 residues. Germline assignment: CDR1 LGHNA and CDR2 YNFKEQ. After removal of 0 bases from V and 9 bases from J, the junction contained 9 bases not matched to a gene.

The rearrangement joins TRBV3-1 (or the pseudogene TRBV3-2) to TRBJ1-3; weak D call: TRBD1 (5 bases). There are 15 residues in the CDR3. Trimming cost V 0 bases and J 0 bases, with 6 bases left between them. Germline assignment: CDR1 LGHDT and CDR2 YNNKEL (reference sequence). CDR3 in DNA: TGTGCCAGCAGCCAAGACAGGGCCTCTGGAAACACCATATATTTT. It specifies CASSQDRASGNTIYF.

This clone was seen a few times. The CDR3 DNA follows: TGCGCCAGCAGCTTGACCTCTAGAGACTCCCTTAACACAGATACGCAGTATTTT. Translated: CASSLTSRDSLNTDTQYF. J is TRBJ2-3 and V is TRBV5-1, with D hard to call. This CDR3 has 18 amino acids. V gave up 1 base and J gave up 2 bases, with 20 bases separating them. Germline lookup yields CDR1 SGHRS and CDR2 YFSETQ.

V is TRBV30 and J is TRBJ1-1, with D perhaps TRBD1 (5 bases). The V end lost 8 bases, the J end lost 4 bases, and 8 bases lay between the germline ends. Germline-derived CDR1 and CDR2 are GTSNPN and SVGIG (reference sequence). This CDR3 has 10 residues. This chain's CDR3 is CARGGTEAFF. As DNA, the CDR3 is TGTGCCCGGGGGGGCACTGAAGCTTTCTTT.

The chain joins TRBV2 to TRBJ1-5; TRBD1 agrees at 9 bases. The CDR3 sequence is 15 residues long. V shed 6 bases, J shed 0 bases, and the junction held 3 bases outside the gene matches. The germline CDR1 and CDR2 sequences are SNHLY and FYNNEI. Written as DNA, the CDR3 is TGTGCCAGCAGGAGGGACAGGGTTAGCAATCAGCCCCAGCATTTT. This codes for CASRRDRVSNQPQHF.

The count of this clone is one. The chain combines TRBV15 with TRBJ1-5; a weak D match, TRBD1 (6 bases). Germline values: CDR1 LNHNV, CDR2 YYDKDF (reference sequence). The CDR3 totals 17 residues. V lost 0 bases to trimming and J lost 5 bases, with 17 bases between them. The CDR3 DNA reads as TGTGCCACCAGCAGAGATGTAGGGACATCGGAGGATCAGCCCCAGCATTTT. It codes for CATSRDVGTSEDQPQHF.

This rearrangement joins TRBV5-1 to TRBJ2-1, with TRBD2 matching 7 bases. The CDR3 contains 16 residues. Trimming removed 0 bases from V and 3 bases from J; junction bases left unmatched: 6. CDR1 is SGHRS and CDR2 is YFSETQ in the germline V gene. The CDR3 DNA follows: TGCGCCAGCAGCTTGGGTCACCGGGACTACTACAATGAGCAGTTCTTC. Translating gives CASSLGHRDYYNEQFF.

This clone was seen just once. V usage is TRBV19 and J usage is TRBJ2-3, with 8 bases that match TRBD2. The CDR3 covers 15 residues. V lost 6 bases, J lost 0 bases, and 5 bases stayed unmatched. Germline lookup yields CDR1 LNHDA and CDR2 SQIVND (reference sequence). CDR3: CASRILAGSTDTQYF. The CDR3 DNA reads TGTGCCAGTAGGATTCTAGCGGGTAGCACAGATACGCAGTATTTT.

This chain connects TRBV3-1 (or the pseudogene TRBV3-2) to TRBJ2-3, with TRBD2 identical over 8 bases. V was clipped by 0 bases and J by 2 bases; unmatched bases: 7. Germline-derived CDR1 and CDR2 are LGHDT and YNNKEL (reference sequence). The CDR3 sequence is 17 residues long. Here the CDR3 reads CASSQEGVAGHTDTQYF. The CDR3 region has the DNA TGTGCCAGCAGCCAAGAAGGGGTAGCGGGGCACACAGATACGCAGTATTTT.

The chain couples TRBV6-5 to TRBJ1-1, with a weak D call TRBD1 (5 bases). V was pared by 2 bases and J by 1 base, with 11 bases between. Germline values: CDR1 MNHEY, CDR2 SVGAGI. The CDR3 totals 15 residues. The CDR3 DNA reads as TGTGCCAGCAGTTACCCGGGGGTCAAGAACACTGAAGCTTTCTTT. Translating it yields CASSYPGVKNTEAFF.

The J gene is TRBJ2-3, the V gene TRBV27, with D possibly being TRBD2 (5 bases). Trimming took 0 bases from V and 6 from J, leaving 13 bases between them. The CDR3 is made up of 15 amino acids. Per germline, CDR1 MNHEY and CDR2 SMNVEV (reference sequence). The CDR3 sequence is CASSLSVDERDTQYF. The CDR3 DNA sequence: TGTGCCAGCAGTTTATCGGTGGACGAGCGGGATACGCAGTATTTT.

A word on this clone: Other DNA sequences in this sample translate to the same CDR3. The gene calls are TRBV29-1 and TRBJ1-1; 8 bases agree with TRBD1. Germline V lookup: CDR1 SQVTM, CDR2 ANQGSEA. The CDR3 sequence is 13 residues long. V lost 6 bases and J lost 2; bases outside the gene matches: 5. Here the CDR3 reads CSVGGQGNTEAFF. CDR3 sequence (DNA): TGCAGCGTCGGCGGACAGGGTAACACTGAAGCTTTCTTT.

This CDR3 is CASSWDGGEQYF. DNA of the CDR3: TGTGCCAGCAGCTGGGACGGGGGCGAGCAGTACTTC. The chain links TRBV12-3 or TRBV12-4 to TRBJ2-7; perhaps TRBD2 as D (6 bases). The CDR3 is 12 amino acids. With 6 bases removed from V and 6 bases from J, the gap between germline ends came to 12 bases.

The chain carries TRBV5-4 and TRBJ1-1; unclear D gene. Trimming cost V 2 bases and J 0 bases, with 8 bases left between them. The CDR3 is made up of 14 amino acids. Germline CDR1 is SGHNT and CDR2 is YYREEE (reference sequence). CDR3 sequence (DNA): TGTGCCAGCAGCTTTGAGATGTTGAACACTGAAGCTTTCTTT. This translates into CASSFEMLNTEAFF. Based on the CDR3 plus reference TRBV5-4 and TRBJ1-1, the full variable domain is ETGVTQSPTHLIKTRGQQVTLRCSSQSGHNTVSWYQQALGQGPQFIFQYYREEENGRGNFPPRFSGLQFPNYSSELNVNALELDDSALYLCASSFEMLNTEAFFGQGTRLTVV.

V gene TRBV11-2 combines with J gene TRBJ2-3; no definite D call. Germline CDR1 and CDR2: SGHAT and FQNNGV. The CDR3 has 15 amino acids. With 4 bases removed from V and 0 bases from J, the gap between germline ends came to 11 bases. CDR3 sequence reads: CASSSLPQSTDTQYF. The CDR3 nucleotides read TGTGCCAGCAGCTCCCTCCCACAGAGCACAGATACGCAGTATTTT.

The chain carries TRBV5-4 and TRBJ1-3; D gene ambiguous. Per germline, CDR1 SGHNT and CDR2 YYREEE (reference sequence). The CDR3 consists of 16 residues. The V end was cut by 3 bases, the J end by 0 bases, with 13 bases between. The CDR3 nucleotides are TGTGCCAGCAGCTCCAGTCCCCTGTACTCTGGAAACACCATATATTTT. Amino acid sequence: CASSSSPLYSGNTIYF.

This chain connects TRBV30 to TRBJ1-5; TRBD1 might be the D (5 bases). The CDR3 consists of 14 residues. The germline CDR1 and CDR2 sequences are GTSNPN and SVGIG (reference sequence). V lost 3 bases, J lost 7 bases, and 16 bases lay in between. CDR3 coding DNA: TGTGCCTGGAGAAGGGGCCTTGACGGGCAGCCCCAGCATTTT. It encodes CAWRRGLDGQPQHF.